The 14 T cell receptor beta chains given below trace back to one sample, sequenced in a study of cytomegalovirus exposure and HLA in healthy donors. PCR amplification relied on 60 Vbeta primers (plus 13 Jbeta primers). Clones were read by immunoSEQ multiplex PCR, and TCRdb kept only the in-frame ones, dropping some. This sample's table reports about 32,000 clones. Sample: PBMCs. These TCRs come from a female donor in good health and CMV-seronegative.

This chain connects TRBV7-9 to TRBJ2-7, with 8 nucleotides matching TRBD1. J lost 2 bases, V lost 6 bases, and 9 bases had no gene match. CDR1 is SEHNR and CDR2 is FQNEAQ in the germline V gene (reference sequence). The CDR3 has 15 residues. In DNA, the CDR3 is TGTGCCAGCAGTGCAGACAGGGGAATAACCTACGAGCAGTACTTC. Translating gives CASSADRGITYEQYF.

This rearrangement joins TRBV12-5 to TRBJ1-1; D call uncertain. The CDR3 sequence is 15 residues long. Per germline, CDR1 LGHNT and CDR2 FRNRAP. The V end was cut by 7 bases, the J end by 1 base, with 16 bases between. The CDR3 DNA reads TGTGCTAGTGCTCTCTCGAGGTCCACGAACACTGAAGCTTTCTTT. It translates to CASALSRSTNTEAFF.

V and J are TRBV2 and TRBJ2-7, with D unresolved. In germline, CDR1 is SNHLY, CDR2 FYNNEI. Trimming removed 4 bases from V and 6 bases from J, with 13 bases in between. The CDR3 has 13 amino acids. The CDR3 is CASSGRILGEQYF. CDR3 bases: TGTGCCAGCAGTGGCAGGATTTTGGGCGAGCAGTACTTC.

The chain joins TRBV15 to TRBJ2-3; possible D gene TRBD2, 6 bases. CDR3 size: 14 residues. Germline lookup yields CDR1 LNHNV and CDR2 YYDKDF (reference sequence). V dropped 5 bases and J dropped 6 bases, with 15 bases sitting between them. The CDR3 sequence is CATSARGGSDTQYF. Here the CDR3 DNA reads TGTGCCACCAGCGCTCGGGGAGGCTCCGATACGCAGTATTTT.

The V gene is TRBV7-2, the J gene TRBJ2-7; 8 bases are a match to TRBD2. After removal of 1 base from V and 4 bases from J, the junction contained 9 bases not matched to a gene. The germline CDR1 and CDR2 sequences are SGHTA and FQGNSA. This CDR3 has 16 amino acids. The DNA of the CDR3 is TGTGCCAGCAGCTTAGTATCAGCGGGGGAACATTACGAGCAGTACTTC. Its translation: CASSLVSAGEHYEQYF.

This chain connects TRBV27 to TRBJ2-7; TRBD1 matches 9 bases. The CDR3 extends over 13 amino acids. The ends lost 3 bases at V and 6 bases at J; junction bases unmatched: 3. Germline V CDR1 and CDR2: MNHEY, SMNVEV (reference sequence). CDR3 nucleotides: TGTGCCAGCAGTTTGGACAGGGGTACCGAGCAGTACTTC. Translated, it gives CASSLDRGTEQYF.

J is TRBJ2-6 and V is TRBV5-8; D perhaps matches TRBD1 (6 bases). V was pared by 4 bases and J by 0 bases, with 14 bases between. The CDR3 consists of 17 residues. CDR1 is SGHTS, CDR2 YDEGEE, per germline. For the CDR3, the DNA is TGTGCCAGCAGCCCGGGGACACTAAGCTCTGGGGCCAACGTCCTGACTTTC. Its protein is CASSPGTLSSGANVLTF.

CDR3: CASRHPGQGVTGELFF. In nucleotides, the CDR3 is TGTGCCAGCAGGCATCCGGGACAGGGGGTCACCGGGGAGCTGTTTTTT. The chain joins TRBV28 to TRBJ2-2; 11 positions match TRBD1. This CDR3 has 16 amino acids. J was trimmed by 4 bases and V by 6 bases; bases with no gene match: 7. The germline V gene has CDR1 MDHEN and CDR2 SYDVKM.

V usage is TRBV5-4 and J usage is TRBJ2-1; 11 positions match TRBD2. The junction had 7 bases not matched to a gene; V was cut back by 3 bases and J by 5 bases. The CDR3 extends over 16 amino acids. Per the germline V gene, CDR1 is SGHNT and CDR2 is YYREEE (reference sequence). This chain's CDR3 is CASSSPLTSGNNEQFF. Here the CDR3 DNA reads TGTGCCAGCAGCTCTCCCCTGACTAGCGGGAACAATGAGCAGTTCTTC.

The CDR3 nucleotides read TGTGCCAGCTCAACAGCCCCAGGGGCGGGTACTGAAGCTTTCTTT. Encoded protein: CASSTAPGAGTEAFF. The V call is TRBV18, the J call TRBJ1-1; TRBD1 might be the D (6 bases). Germline assignment: CDR1 KGHSH and CDR2 LQKENI. The CDR3 extends over 15 amino acids. Trimming shortened V by 5 bases and J by 5 bases, and 18 bases separated the two germline ends.

The CDR3 loop reads CASSPGTGGYEQYF. CDR3 DNA: TGTGCCAGCAGCCCAGGGACAGGGGGGTACGAGCAGTACTTC. This chain links TRBV14 with TRBJ2-7; 11 nucleotides align to TRBD1. V was clipped by 4 bases and J by 4 bases; unmatched bases: 3. This CDR3 contains 14 residues. Germline CDR1 SGHDN, CDR2 FVKESK.

V usage is TRBV7-2 and J usage is TRBJ2-5; no firm D call. Trimming shortened V by 1 base and J by 2 bases, and 11 bases separated the two germline ends. The CDR3 is 15 amino acids. Germline loops: CDR1 SGHTA, CDR2 FQGNSA. The CDR3 spells CASSLGDTDQETQYF. In DNA form, the CDR3 reads TGTGCCAGCAGCTTAGGTGATACAGATCAAGAGACCCAGTACTTC. Variable domain in full (rest from reference TRBV7-2 and TRBJ2-5): GAGVSQSPSNKVTEKGKDVELRCDPISGHTALYWYRQSLGQGLEFLIYFQGNSAPDKSGLPSDRFSAERTGGSVSTLTIQRTQQEDSAVYLCASSLGDTDQETQYFGPGTRLLVL.

The chain employs TRBV18 and TRBJ1-1; no clear D. This CDR3 comprises 15 residues. The V end lost 4 bases, the J end lost 3 bases, and 15 bases lay between the germline ends. Germline CDR1 reads KGHSH; CDR2 reads LQKENI. The CDR3 bases are TGTGCCAGCTCACTGGGAGTGGAGGATGACACTGAAGCTTTCTTT. Translated: CASSLGVEDDTEAFF.

V and J are TRBV28 and TRBJ1-2, with a tentative D call TRBD1 (6 bases). Trimming removed 5 bases from V and 4 bases from J, with 17 bases in between. Germline V gene sequence: CDR1 MDHEN, CDR2 SYDVKM. The CDR3 contains 15 residues. The CDR3 region has the DNA TGTGCCAGCAGTCTCCTATTGGGGGCAGGCTATGGCTACACCTTC. Translation: CASSLLLGAGYGYTF.